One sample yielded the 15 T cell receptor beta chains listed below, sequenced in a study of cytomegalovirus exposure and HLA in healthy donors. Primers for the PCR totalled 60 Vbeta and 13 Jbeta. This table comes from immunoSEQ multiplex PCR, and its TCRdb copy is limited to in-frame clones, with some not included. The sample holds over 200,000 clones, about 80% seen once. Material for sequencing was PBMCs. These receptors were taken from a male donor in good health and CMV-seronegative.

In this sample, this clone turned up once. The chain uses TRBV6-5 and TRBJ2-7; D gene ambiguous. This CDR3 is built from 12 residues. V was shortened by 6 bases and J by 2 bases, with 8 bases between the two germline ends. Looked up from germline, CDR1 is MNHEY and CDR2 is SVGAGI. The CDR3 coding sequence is TGTGCCAGCAGGACCACAGCCTACGAGCAGTACTTC. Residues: CASRTTAYEQYF.

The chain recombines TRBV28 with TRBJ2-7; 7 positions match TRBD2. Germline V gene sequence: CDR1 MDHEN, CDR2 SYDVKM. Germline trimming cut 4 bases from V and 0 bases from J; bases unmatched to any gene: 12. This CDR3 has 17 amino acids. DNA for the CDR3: TGTGCCAGCAGTTCGCTTGGGGGGGACCCAATCTCCTACGAGCAGTACTTC. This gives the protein CASSSLGGDPISYEQYF. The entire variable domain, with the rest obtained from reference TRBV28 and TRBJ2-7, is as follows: DVKVTQSSRYLVKRTGEKVFLECVQDMDHENMFWYRQDPGLGLRLIYFSYDVKMKEKGDIPEGYSVSREKKERFSLILESASTNQTSMYLCASSSLGGDPISYEQYFGPGTRLTVT.

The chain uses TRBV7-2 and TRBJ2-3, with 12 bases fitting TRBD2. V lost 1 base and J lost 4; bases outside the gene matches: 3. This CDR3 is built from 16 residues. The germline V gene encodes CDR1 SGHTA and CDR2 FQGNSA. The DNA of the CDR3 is TGTGCCAGCAGCTTAGAACCTAGCGGGAGGGCAGATACGCAGTATTTT. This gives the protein CASSLEPSGRADTQYF.

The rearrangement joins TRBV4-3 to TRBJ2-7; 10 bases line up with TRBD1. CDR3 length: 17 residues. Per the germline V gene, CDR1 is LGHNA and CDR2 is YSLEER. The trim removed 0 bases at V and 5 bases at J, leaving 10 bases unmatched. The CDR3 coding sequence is TGCGCCAGCAGCCAAGACATGGGGGGACAGGGGAACCACGAGCAGTACTTC. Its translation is CASSQDMGGQGNHEQYF.

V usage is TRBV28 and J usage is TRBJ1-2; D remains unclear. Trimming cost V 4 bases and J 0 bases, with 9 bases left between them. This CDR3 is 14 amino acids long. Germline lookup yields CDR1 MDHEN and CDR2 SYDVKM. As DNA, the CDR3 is TGTGCCAGCAGTTCTCCCACAGCTAACTATGGCTACACCTTC. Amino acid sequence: CASSSPTANYGYTF.

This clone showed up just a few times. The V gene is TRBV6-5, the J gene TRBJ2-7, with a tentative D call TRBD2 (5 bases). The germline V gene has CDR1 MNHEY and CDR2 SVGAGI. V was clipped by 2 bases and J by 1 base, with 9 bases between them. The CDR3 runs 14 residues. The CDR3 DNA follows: TGTGCCAGCAGTTACACCGGACTTTCCTACGAGCAGTACTTC. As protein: CASSYTGLSYEQYF.

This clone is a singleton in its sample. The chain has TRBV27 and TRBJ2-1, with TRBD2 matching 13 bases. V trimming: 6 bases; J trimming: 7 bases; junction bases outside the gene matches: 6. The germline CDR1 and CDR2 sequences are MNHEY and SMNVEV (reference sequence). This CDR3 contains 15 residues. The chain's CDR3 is CASSSLAGGPNEQFF. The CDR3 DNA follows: TGTGCCAGCAGCTCACTAGCGGGGGGGCCAAATGAGCAGTTCTTC.

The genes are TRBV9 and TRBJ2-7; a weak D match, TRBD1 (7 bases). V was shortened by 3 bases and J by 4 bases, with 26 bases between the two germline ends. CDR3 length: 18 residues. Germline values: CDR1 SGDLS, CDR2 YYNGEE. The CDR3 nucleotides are TGTGCCAGCAGCGAGGGGGCGGTGCAAGGGGGAGGCCTTTACGAGCAGTACTTC. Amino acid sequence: CASSEGAVQGGGLYEQYF.

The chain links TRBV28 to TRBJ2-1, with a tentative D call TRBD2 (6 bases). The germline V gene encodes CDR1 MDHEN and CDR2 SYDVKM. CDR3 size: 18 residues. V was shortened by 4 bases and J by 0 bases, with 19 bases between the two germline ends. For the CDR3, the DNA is TGTGCCAGCAGTTCAGCTACGGACTACACAAGCTCCTACAATGAGCAGTTCTTC. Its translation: CASSSATDYTSSYNEQFF.

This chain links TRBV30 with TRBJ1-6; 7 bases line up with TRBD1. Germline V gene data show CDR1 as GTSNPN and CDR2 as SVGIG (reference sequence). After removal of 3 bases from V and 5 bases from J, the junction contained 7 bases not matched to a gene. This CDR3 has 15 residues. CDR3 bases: TGTGCCTGGAGCGTAGGGGGCTTGGATAATTCACCCCTCCACTTT. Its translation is CAWSVGGLDNSPLHF.

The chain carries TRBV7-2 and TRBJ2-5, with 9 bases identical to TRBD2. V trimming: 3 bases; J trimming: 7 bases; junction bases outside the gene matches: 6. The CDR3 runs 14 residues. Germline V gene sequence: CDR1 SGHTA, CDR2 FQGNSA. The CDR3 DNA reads TGTGCCAGCAGCTTGAGGCGGGGGGGCGGGACCCAGTACTTC. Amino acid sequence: CASSLRRGGGTQYF.

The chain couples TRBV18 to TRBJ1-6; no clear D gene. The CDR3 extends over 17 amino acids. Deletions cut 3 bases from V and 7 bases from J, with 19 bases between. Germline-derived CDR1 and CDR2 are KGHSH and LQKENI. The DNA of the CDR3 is TGTGCCAGCTCACCTAAACGATCAGACATGGCAAATTCACCCCTCCACTTT. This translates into CASSPKRSDMANSPLHF.

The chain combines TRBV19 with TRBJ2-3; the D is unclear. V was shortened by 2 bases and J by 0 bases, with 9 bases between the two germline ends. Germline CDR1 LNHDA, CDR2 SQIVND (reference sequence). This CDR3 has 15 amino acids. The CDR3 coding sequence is TGTGCCAGTAGTATACTCCAGTCTAGCACAGATACGCAGTATTTT. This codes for CASSILQSSTDTQYF.

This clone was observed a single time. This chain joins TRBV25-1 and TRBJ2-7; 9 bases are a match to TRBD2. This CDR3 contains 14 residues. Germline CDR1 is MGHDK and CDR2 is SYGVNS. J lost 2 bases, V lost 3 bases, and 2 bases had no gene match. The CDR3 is CASSDSSGAYEQYF. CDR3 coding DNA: TGTGCCAGCAGTGACTCTAGCGGGGCCTACGAGCAGTACTTC.

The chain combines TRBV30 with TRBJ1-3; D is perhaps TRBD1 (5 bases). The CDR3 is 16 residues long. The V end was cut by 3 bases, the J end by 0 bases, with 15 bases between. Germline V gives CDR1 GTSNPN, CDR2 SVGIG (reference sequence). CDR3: CAWSPTVLFSGNTIYF. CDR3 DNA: TGTGCCTGGAGCCCGACAGTCCTCTTCTCTGGAAACACCATATATTTT.